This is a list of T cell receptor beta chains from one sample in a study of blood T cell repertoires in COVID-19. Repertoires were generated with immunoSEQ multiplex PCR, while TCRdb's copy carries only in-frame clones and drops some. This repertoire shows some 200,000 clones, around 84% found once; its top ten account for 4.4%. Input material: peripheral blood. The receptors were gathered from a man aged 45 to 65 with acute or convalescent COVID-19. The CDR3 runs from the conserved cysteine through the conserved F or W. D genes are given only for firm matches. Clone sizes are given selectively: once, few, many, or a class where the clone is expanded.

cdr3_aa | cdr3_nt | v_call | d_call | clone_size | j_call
CATRTVGLYNQPQHF | TGTGCAACCAGGACAGTCGGGCTTTACAATCAGCCCCAGCATTTT | TRBV24-1 | NA | NA | TRBJ1-5
CASSSRTGREKLFF | TGTGCCAGCAGTTCACGGACAGGTCGTGAAAAACTGTTTTTT | TRBV27 | TRBD1 | NA | TRBJ1-4
CASRGVGQIYGYTF | TGTGCCAGCAGAGGAGTAGGACAGATCTATGGCTACACCTTC | TRBV6-5 | NA | NA | TRBJ1-2
CASSPPVGVGEKLFF | TGTGCCAGCTCACCACCGGTAGGGGTTGGTGAAAAACTGTTTTTT | TRBV18 | NA | NA | TRBJ1-4
CASSLELRRGYTF | TGCGCCAGCAGCTTGGAATTGCGGAGGGGCTACACCTTC | TRBV5-1 | NA | NA | TRBJ1-2
CASSLENGHYGYTF | TGTGCCAGCAGCTTAGAGAACGGTCACTATGGCTACACCTTC | TRBV11-2 | NA | NA | TRBJ1-2
CASSPPRHSNQPQHF | TGTGCCAGTAGTCCCCCGCGACACAGCAATCAGCCCCAGCATTTT | TRBV19 | NA | NA | TRBJ1-5
CASSRLGAGGTEAFF | TGCGCCAGCAGCCGTCTTGGGGCGGGGGGCACTGAAGCTTTCTTT | TRBV4-1 | NA | NA | TRBJ1-1
CASGGKSGTEAFF | TGCGCCAGCGGAGGAAAGTCGGGGACTGAAGCTTTCTTT | TRBV10-1 | NA | NA | TRBJ1-1
CASSTPAGWSETQYF | TGTGCCAGCAGTACCCCGGCAGGGTGGTCAGAGACCCAGTACTTC | TRBV25-1 | NA | NA | TRBJ2-5
CASSFGTRRNTEAFF | TGTGCCAGCAGTTTCGGGACAAGGAGGAACACTGAAGCTTTCTTT | TRBV6-5 | NA | NA | TRBJ1-1
CASSESGQYNEQFF | TGCGCCAGCAGTGAGTCTGGACAGTACAATGAGCAGTTCTTC | TRBV10-1 | NA | NA | TRBJ2-1
CASSKQGNYGYTF | TGTGCCAGTAGTAAACAGGGTAACTATGGCTACACCTTC | TRBV19 | NA | few | TRBJ1-2
CASSSQGDTEAFF | TGTGCCAGCAGCAGTCAGGGGGACACTGAAGCTTTCTTT | TRBV7-3 | TRBD1 | NA | TRBJ1-1
CASSPPCNRPQPQHF | TGCGCCAGCAGTCCCCCCTGTAACAGGCCACAGCCCCAGCATTTT | TRBV10-1 | NA | NA | TRBJ1-5
CASSQDGQGSEAFF | TGTGCCAGCAGCCAAGATGGTCAGGGGTCTGAAGCTTTCTTT | TRBV14 | NA | NA | TRBJ1-1
CASSVDQGGTGELFF | TGTGCCAGCAGCGTAGACCAGGGCGGCACCGGGGAGCTGTTTTTT | TRBV9 | NA | NA | TRBJ2-2
CASSENSKGDLLFF | TGTGCCAGCAGTGAAAACAGCAAGGGGGATTTGCTGTTTTTT | TRBV2 | NA | once | TRBJ1-4
CASSQSAEQYF | TGTGCCAGCAGCCAGAGCGCCGAGCAGTACTTC | TRBV3-1/TRBV3-2 | NA | NA | TRBJ2-7
CASSLGPGVSNQPQHF | TGTGCCAGCAGCTTAGGTCCGGGGGTCAGCAATCAGCCCCAGCATTTT | TRBV11-2 | NA | NA | TRBJ1-5
CASSLGGTYEQYF | TGTGCCAGCAGCTTAGGCGGGACCTACGAGCAGTACTTC | TRBV7-8 | NA | NA | TRBJ2-7
CASKPMTGGADGELFF | TGCGCCAGCAAACCGATGACAGGGGGCGCGGACGGGGAGCTGTTTTTT | TRBV5-1 | TRBD1 | NA | TRBJ2-2
CASSPGTGMSNQPQHF | TGTGCCAGCAGCCCTGGGACAGGGATGAGCAATCAGCCCCAGCATTTT | TRBV5-5 | TRBD1 | NA | TRBJ1-5
CASSQEPVTPLLAYF | TGCGCCAGCAGCCAAGAACCGGTAACCCCATTGCTCGCGTATTTT | TRBV4-1 | NA | NA | TRBJ2-3
CASSALPGQGAYEQYF | TGTGCCAGCAGCGCCCTCCCGGGACAGGGGGCCTACGAGCAGTACTTC | TRBV9 | TRBD1 | NA | TRBJ2-7
CASSPYASGNTIYF | TGTGCCAGCAGCCCCTATGCCTCTGGAAACACCATATATTTT | TRBV27 | NA | few | TRBJ1-3
CASSATDSNQPQHF | TGTGCCAGCAGCGCGACAGATAGCAATCAGCCCCAGCATTTT | TRBV9 | NA | NA | TRBJ1-5
CASSRPHPDFSLNTGELFF | TGCGCCAGCAGCCGGCCGCACCCGGACTTTTCCTTGAACACCGGGGAGCTGTTTTTT | TRBV4-1 | NA | NA | TRBJ2-2
CASSPGGTGHNYGYTF | TGTGCCAGCTCACCAGGGGGCACAGGGCATAACTATGGCTACACCTTC | TRBV18 | NA | once | TRBJ1-2